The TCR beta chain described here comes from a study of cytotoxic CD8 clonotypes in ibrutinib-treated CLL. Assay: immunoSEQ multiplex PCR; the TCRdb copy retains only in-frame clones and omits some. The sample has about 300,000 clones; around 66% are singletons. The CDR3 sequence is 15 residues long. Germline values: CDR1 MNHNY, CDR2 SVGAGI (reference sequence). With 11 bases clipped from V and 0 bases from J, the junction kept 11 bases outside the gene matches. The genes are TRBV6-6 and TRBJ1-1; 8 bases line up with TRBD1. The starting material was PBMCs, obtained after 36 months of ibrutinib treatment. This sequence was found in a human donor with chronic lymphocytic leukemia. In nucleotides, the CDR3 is TGTGCCTCACGGGTTGGCAGGGGGCTGAACACTGAAGCTTTCTTT. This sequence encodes CASRVGRGLNTEAFF.